A single T cell receptor (beta chain) is shown here with its context. The table came from immunoSEQ multiplex PCR; TCRdb's copy has only in-frame clones and leaves some out. This sample yields tens of thousands of clones, of which around 94% are seen a single time; roughly 8% belongs to the top ten. CDR3 length equals 14 residues. V dropped 1 base and J dropped 16 bases, with 17 bases sitting between them. Germline CDR1 reads SGHAT; CDR2 reads FQNNGV. The sample comes from a study of PD-1 blockade in classical Hodgkin lymphoma. About the study: Administration of nivolumab to patients was at 3 mg/kg intravenously every 2 weeks.

Stated time point: cycle 4 day 1 (C4D1), after less than 7 weeks of nivolumab. All patients relapsed after autologous stem cell transplantation, and brentuximab vedotin exposure varied. This chain joins TRBV11-2 and TRBJ1-6; TRBD1 might be the D (5 bases). Sequences were derived from peripheral blood mononuclear cells (PBMCs), sampled before the fourth cycle of nivolumab. The origin of this receptor is a human donor with classical Hodgkin lymphoma. The CDR3 nucleotides read TGTGCCAGCAGCTTAGCGAGGGACGGCCGAAGGCTCCACTTT. Translated, it gives CASSLARDGRRLHF.